One TCR beta chain is described in this entry. Its antigen is not identified. The data are from a study of T cell responses to AZD1222 COVID-19 vaccine. The study, taken as a whole, reports: At 160-218 and 743-854, vaccine-associated CD4 TCRs were dominant, and they spanned spike. Clonal diversity was possibly underestimated; the donors were predominantly white British and more often female.

This CDR3 is built from 16 residues. V lost 5 bases to trimming and J lost 0 bases; unmatched junction nucleotides: 7. Germline-derived CDR1 and CDR2 are SGHTA and FQGNSA. TCRdb's table, derived via immunoSEQ multiplex PCR, lists solely in-frame clones and lacks some. The sample contains 100,000 to 150,000 clones, about 88% of which appear only once. This clonotype originated in an adult who received the AZD1222 COVID-19 vaccine. Sequenced material: peripheral blood, taken 28 days after the second AZD1222 dose. The V and J genes are TRBV7-2 and TRBJ2-1; 7 bases match TRBD2. The CDR3 sequence: CASSPWGGSSYNEQFF. The CDR3 DNA reads as TGTGCCAGCAGCCCTTGGGGGGGGAGCTCCTACAATGAGCAGTTCTTC.